A selection of T cell receptor beta chains follows, all from one sample in a study of T cells in Graves' hyperthyroidism and ophthalmopathy. TCRdb fed the multiplex PCR reads into MiXCR, producing one record per CDR3 protein. Of hundreds of thousands of distinct CDR3 sequences detected, approximately 22% appear once; the ten largest clones hold about 53%. Material: blood. All receptors come from a woman aged 70-85 years with Graves' ophthalmopathy. Both conserved end residues are part of each CDR3. The D gene is left open where the match is weak. Clone size is stated in some rows and not others, as once, few, many or a class when expanded.

V	size	J	D	CDR3	DNA
TRBV20-1	.	TRBJ2-7	.	CSASSFPYEQYF	TGCAGTGCTAGTAGCTTCCCGTACGAGCAGTACTTC
TRBV4-2	.	TRBJ2-7	.	CASSPVAPGEQYF	TGTGCCAGCAGCCCCGTAGCCCCAGGCGAGCAGTACTTC
TRBV27	many	TRBJ1-2	.	CASSLTYLYAAHTF	TGTGCCAGCAGTCTAACATACCTCTACGCCGCCCACACCTTC
TRBV6-1	.	TRBJ2-1	.	CASSVDRSYDEQFF	TGTGCCAGCAGTGTAGACAGGAGTTACGATGAGCAGTTCTTC
TRBV20-1	.	TRBJ1-2	.	CSAEEGNYGYTF	TGCAGTGCCGAAGAGGGCAACTATGGCTACACCTTC
TRBV2	many	TRBJ2-2	.	CASSGPELFF	TGTGCCAGCAGTGGTCCCGAGCTGTTTTTT
TRBV20-1	.	TRBJ2-1	TRBD2	CSAGSVLAGVSGEQFF	TGCAGTGCAGGGTCGGTACTAGCGGGAGTCTCGGGTGAGCAGTTCTTC
TRBV2	.	TRBJ1-4	.	CASSERATNEKLFF	TGTGCCAGCAGTGAGAGGGCAACTAATGAAAAACTGTTTTTT
TRBV20-1	few	TRBJ1-5	.	CSATTQVSNQPQHF	TGCAGTGCTACGACACAGGTTAGCAATCAGCCCCAGCATTTT
TRBV4-3	.	TRBJ1-5	.	CASSQEGRNNQPQHF	TGCGCCAGCAGCCAAGAAGGACGGAACAATCAGCCCCAGCATTTT
TRBV28	few	TRBJ2-5	.	CASSSLGREETQYF	TGTGCCAGCAGTTCTCTCGGGCGGGAAGAGACCCAGTACTTC
TRBV7-9	few	TRBJ2-1	TRBD2	CASSLILAGGYNEQFF	TGTGCCAGCAGCTTAATACTAGCGGGAGGGTACAATGAGCAGTTCTTC
TRBV3-1	.	TRBJ1-1	.	CASSPGGSEAFF	TGTGCCAGCAGTCCCGGAGGATCTGAAGCTTTCTTT
TRBV27	many	TRBJ1-1	.	CASSPRVGLGNTEAFF	TGTGCCAGCAGTCCCAGGGTAGGGCTTGGGAACACTGAAGCTTTCTTT
TRBV5-1	once	TRBJ2-7	TRBD2	CASSLGLSGRREQYF	TGCGCCAGCAGCTTGGGACTTAGCGGGAGGAGGGAGCAGTACTTC
TRBV20-1	few	TRBJ2-7	TRBD1	CSAQGQGAYEQYF	TGCAGTGCCCAGGGACAGGGGGCCTACGAGCAGTACTTC
TRBV3-1	.	TRBJ1-6	TRBD1	CASSQTGTGVSPLHF	TGTGCCAGCAGCCAGACCGGGACAGGGGTTTCACCCCTCCACTTT
TRBV6-9	.	TRBJ1-4	.	CASSYVMPGVTNEKLFF	TGTGCCAGCAGTTACGTGATGCCGGGAGTAACTAATGAAAAACTGTTTTTT
TRBV2	few	TRBJ1-1	.	CASTFLAMNTEAFF	TGTGCCAGCACCTTCCTAGCGATGAACACTGAAGCTTTCTTT
TRBV29-1	.	TRBJ2-7	.	CSVNPTGQSSYEQYF	TGCAGCGTGAACCCCACAGGGCAAAGCTCCTACGAGCAGTACTTC
TRBV19	.	TRBJ2-4	.	CASSGYRDTSSQNIQYF	TGTGCCAGTAGTGGTTACCGGGACACATCTAGCCAAAACATTCAGTACTTC
TRBV20-1	few	TRBJ2-5	.	CSAREWQRETQYF	TGCAGTGCTAGAGAATGGCAGCGGGAGACCCAGTACTTC
TRBV27	few	TRBJ1-1	.	CASSLKPWADTEAFF	TGTGCCAGCAGTCTCAAGCCGTGGGCGGACACTGAAGCTTTCTTT
TRBV28	many	TRBJ1-5	.	CASSSPAVNSNQPQHF	TGTGCCAGCAGTTCACCGGCGGTCAATAGCAATCAGCCCCAGCATTTT
TRBV20-1	few	TRBJ2-5	TRBD2	CSAVPGLAAQETQYF	TGCAGTGCTGTTCCGGGACTAGCGGCCCAAGAGACCCAGTACTTC
TRBV13	.	TRBJ1-3	.	CASSPLDGYSGNTIYF	TGTGCCAGCAGCCCACTGGACGGTTACTCTGGAAACACCATATATTTT
TRBV11-1	few	TRBJ2-3	TRBD2	CASGGVADTQYF	TGTGCCAGCGGGGGGGTCGCAGATACGCAGTATTTT
TRBV30	many	TRBJ1-1	.	CAWSVSRSEAFF	TGTGCCTGGAGTGTTTCAAGAAGTGAAGCTTTCTTT
TRBV15	.	TRBJ2-1	TRBD2	CATSREGLAGGPNEQFF	TGTGCCACCAGCAGAGAAGGACTAGCGGGAGGACCTAATGAGCAGTTCTTC
TRBV5-1	.	TRBJ2-1	.	CASSPGELGPYNEQFF	TGCGCCAGCAGCCCCGGGGAACTAGGCCCATACAATGAGCAGTTCTTC
TRBV2	.	TRBJ1-3	TRBD1	CASSVDRGRETGNTIYF	TGTGCCAGCAGTGTCGACAGGGGTCGGGAGACTGGAAACACCATATATTTT